This T cell receptor beta chain was captured in a study of blood T cell repertoires in COVID-19. Trimming cost V 5 bases and J 8 bases, with 9 bases left between them. This CDR3 spans 12 amino acids. Measured with immunoSEQ multiplex PCR; TCRdb has only the in-frame clones, and not every one. The sample consists of about 130,000 clones, over 75% of them appearing once. The specimen sequenced was peripheral blood. This chain uses TRBV12-3 or TRBV12-4 with TRBJ1-4; D gene uncertain. The sequence was obtained from a woman aged 80 or over with acute or convalescent COVID-19. The CDR3: CASSLAGEKLFF. The CDR3 coding sequence is TGTGCCAGCAGTCTGGCCGGGGAAAAACTGTTTTTT.